One and the same sample provided the 4 T cell receptor beta chains below, sequenced in a study of T cells after posttransplantation cyclophosphamide. Sequencing used immunoSEQ multiplex PCR; TCRdb keeps in-frame clones, though not all of them. This table holds several thousand clones, approximately 92% found once. Specimen: CD4+ T cells sorted from blood. The receptors originated from a woman aged 45-59 years in good health and a related stem cell transplant donor.

The chain combines TRBV5-5 with TRBJ1-2; 10 bases are a match to TRBD1. Trimming took 4 bases from V and 1 from J; bases not matched to a gene: 7. Per the germline V gene, CDR1 is SGHKS and CDR2 is YYEKEE (reference sequence). The length of the CDR3 is 16 residues. The CDR3 protein is CASSPGTGAGNYGYTF. In DNA, the CDR3 is TGTGCCAGCAGCCCCGGGACAGGGGCAGGTAACTATGGCTACACCTTC.

V and J are TRBV5-1 and TRBJ1-1; maybe TRBD1 (5 bases). Germline lookup yields CDR1 SGHRS and CDR2 YFSETQ. V was pared by 0 bases and J by 7 bases, with 7 bases between. The length of the CDR3 is 12 residues. Written as DNA, the CDR3 is TGCGCCAGCAGCTTGGCCGGGGGTGAAGCTTTCTTT. This codes for CASSLAGGEAFF.

This chain links TRBV5-1 with TRBJ2-7, with D hard to call. Germline CDR1 is SGHRS and CDR2 is YFSETQ. The V gene lost 1 base and the J gene lost 7 bases, with 6 bases spanning the gap. The CDR3 totals 11 residues. The CDR3 protein is CASSLLEEQYF. Written as DNA, the CDR3 is TGCGCCAGCAGCTTGTTAGAGGAGCAGTACTTC.

The chain couples TRBV5-1 to TRBJ2-7, with D possibly TRBD2 on 7 matching bases. Germline V CDR1 and CDR2: SGHRS, YFSETQ. The CDR3 contains 16 residues. V was clipped by 0 bases and J by 3 bases, with 16 bases between them. DNA for the CDR3: TGCGCCAGCAGCTTGGGGGGGGGCAGGGATGGCTACGAGCAGTACTTC. Protein sequence: CASSLGGGRDGYEQYF.